These T cell receptor beta chains were read from a single sample in a study of shared clonotypes between healthy human individuals. The repertoire was sequenced with immunoSEQ multiplex PCR; TCRdb's copy has only in-frame clones and lacks some. The repertoire has fewer than 3 million clones, roughly 92% of them found once; the top ten carry 0.37%. The source material was naive CD4+ T cells from PBMCs. These receptors were obtained from a man between 18 and 29 years old in good health. Some clones in this sample may be carry-over from other donors' samples. CDR3s include the opening cysteine and the closing phenylalanine or tryptophan. A D gene is named only where the DNA matches it firmly. Part of the rows lack a size; the others show once, few, many or a class for expanded clones.

>.|.|TRBJ2-1|TRBV6-6
TGTGCCAGCAGTTACCGCGGCGGGCCTCCGTTCTTC
CASSYRGGPPFF
>.|.|TRBJ2-2|TRBV28
TGTGCCAGCAGAGGTGTCACAGGGTTAGGCGGGGAGCTGTTTTTT
CASRGVTGLGGELFF
>.|.|TRBJ2-7|TRBV28
TGTGCCAGCAGTTTATTAACAAGGAGGGGCCCGACAGGGTCCTACGAGCAGTACTTC
CASSLLTRRGPTGSYEQYF
>.|TRBD1|TRBJ2-3|TRBV28
TGTGCCAGCAGTACCCTTCCGGGACAGACAGATACGCAGTATTTT
CASSTLPGQTDTQYF
>few|TRBD1|TRBJ1-5|TRBV2
TGTGCCAGCACCGAGGGGGCTACTAGCAATCAGCCCCAGCATTTT
CASTEGATSNQPQHF
>.|.|TRBJ2-7|TRBV27
TGTGCCAGCAGTCCGACGAAGGGACGATCCGAGCAGTACTTC
CASSPTKGRSEQYF
>.|.|TRBJ1-1|TRBV19
TGTGCCAGTAGTACGGGTTGGGACACTGAAGCTTTCTTT
CASSTGWDTEAFF
>.|TRBD2|TRBJ2-1|TRBV11-3
TGTGCCAGCAGCTTAGGTTTTGGCGGGAGGGCCAATGAGCAGTTCTTC
CASSLGFGGRANEQFF
>once|.|TRBJ2-5|TRBV10-3
TGTGCCATCAGTGAGTCTGGCCCGAACCAGTACTTC
CAISESGPNQYF
>.|TRBD2|TRBJ2-2|TRBV9
TGTGCCAGCAGCGTAGGCGGGAGAGGCACCGGGGAGCTGTTTTTT
CASSVGGRGTGELFF
>.|.|TRBJ2-1|TRBV30
TGTGCCTGGAGTGTACACGTACCAAATGAGCAGTTCTTC
CAWSVHVPNEQFF
>.|.|TRBJ1-2|TRBV7-9
TGTGCCAGCAGCTTAGTTGCAGGCCCGCGAGGGAGTGGCTACACCTTC
CASSLVAGPRGSGYTF
>few|TRBD1|TRBJ1-2|TRBV7-9
TGTGCCAGCAGCTTAGCGGACAGGGGAGACGGCTACACCTTC
CASSLADRGDGYTF
>.|.|TRBJ2-6|TRBV7-8
TGTGCCAGCAGCTGGGAGATCGGGGCCAACGTCCTGACTTTC
CASSWEIGANVLTF
>.|.|TRBJ2-1|TRBV27
TGTGCCAGCGCTCCCCTGGGACCCTCCAACAATGAGCAGTTCTTC
CASAPLGPSNNEQFF
>.|.|TRBJ2-1|TRBV4-3
TGCGCCAGCAGCCAAGATCGTCCAGGATCTGGGTACAATGAGCAGTTCTTC
CASSQDRPGSGYNEQFF
>.|TRBD1|TRBJ2-7|TRBV19
TGTGCCAGTAGTTTCGACAGGGGGGTCTACGAGCAGTACTTC
CASSFDRGVYEQYF
>.|TRBD1|TRBJ1-2|TRBV5-1
TGCGCCAGCAGTTACACCGGGACAGGCGAGGAGGGCTACACCTTC
CASSYTGTGEEGYTF
>.|.|TRBJ2-5|TRBV5-1
TGCGCCAGCAGCATTCAGGGCGAAGAGACCCAGTACTTC
CASSIQGEETQYF
>.|.|TRBJ2-7|TRBV5-1
TGCGCCAGCAGCAGCTTAGGTCCGCGAGGAGGCTACGAGCAGTACTTC
CASSSLGPRGGYEQYF
>.|.|TRBJ1-1|TRBV6-1
TGTGCCAGCAGGGCAACGGGGGGTATCACTGAAGCTTTCTTT
CASRATGGITEAFF
>.|TRBD2|TRBJ2-3|TRBV4-2
TGTGCCAGCAGCCAGCCGGGACTAGAAACAGATACGCAGTATTTT
CASSQPGLETDTQYF
>.|TRBD2|TRBJ2-7|TRBV5-1
TGCGCCAGCAGCGTGGGGGGGACTATCAGAACGGGATACGAGCAGTACTTC
CASSVGGTIRTGYEQYF
>.|.|TRBJ1-1|TRBV18
TGTGCCAGCTCACCACAGGGGACACCCACTGAAGCTTTCTTT
CASSPQGTPTEAFF
>.|.|TRBJ2-7|TRBV6-1
TGTGCCAGCAACAACCCGGGACGGAGCTCCTACGAGCAGTACTTC
CASNNPGRSSYEQYF
>.|.|TRBJ2-3|TRBV7-3
TGTGCCAGCAGCCCCGGCACGGTGCAGTATTTT
CASSPGTVQYF
>.|.|TRBJ1-1|TRBV7-8
TGTGCCAGCAGCTTAGGCGGGGCGGGAATGAACACTGAAGCTTTCTTT
CASSLGGAGMNTEAFF
>.|.|TRBJ2-2|TRBV11-3
TGTGCCAGCAGCTTAGCCGCTACTAGCTCCCCCGGGGAGCTGTTTTTT
CASSLAATSSPGELFF
>.|TRBD2|TRBJ2-1|TRBV12-5
TGTGCTAGTGGTTTGGTACAGAAGCGGGACCCCTCCTACAATGAGCAGTTCTTC
CASGLVQKRDPSYNEQFF
>.|.|TRBJ1-1|TRBV5-1
TGCGCCAGCAGGCTCGATTTGGGGGGCGGTGAAGCTTTCTTT
CASRLDLGGGEAFF
>.|.|TRBJ1-3|TRBV28
TGTGCCAGCAGTTTAATACGGGGTTACTCTGGAAACACCATATATTTT
CASSLIRGYSGNTIYF